Listed below are T cell receptor beta chains from one sample, sequenced in a study of shared T cell receptors in the human thymus. Using immunoSEQ multiplex PCR, the repertoire was profiled, and TCRdb retains in-frame clones only, with some absent. The sample yields hundreds of thousands of clones, approximately 87% seen once. The sample was also linked to a second study, of human thymus T cells.

Sequencing input: thymocytes. Receptors originate from a boy younger than two with a congenital heart defect. CDR3s include the opening cysteine and the closing phenylalanine or tryptophan. The order of the fields is J gene, D gene, V gene, clone size, CDR3 protein, CDR3 DNA. The D gene is left open where the match is weak. Some rows have no size entry. The others give once, few or many, or a class for an expanded clone.

>TRBJ1-1|TRBD1|TRBV18|-
CASSPTTLHRGLGTEAFF
TGTGCCAGCTCACCTACTACCTTACACAGGGGGCTGGGGACTGAAGCTTTCTTT
>TRBJ1-4|-|TRBV30|-
CAWSRGLANEKLFF
TGTGCCTGGAGTCGCGGGCTTGCTAATGAAAAACTGTTTTTT
>TRBJ1-5|-|TRBV28|-
CASSLKSRAQGNNQPQHF
TGTGCCAGCAGTTTAAAATCCCGCGCACAGGGAAACAATCAGCCCCAGCATTTT
>TRBJ1-3|-|TRBV30|once
CAWRVRHTIYF
TGTGCCTGGAGGGTCAGGCACACCATATATTTT
>TRBJ2-7|TRBD1|TRBV27|-
CASSVIGGQGKEQYF
TGTGCCAGCAGTGTAATCGGGGGACAGGGGAAAGAGCAGTACTTC
>TRBJ1-2|TRBD1|TRBV28|once
CASNLGRQGAFGYTF
TGTGCCAGCAACCTGGGACGACAGGGAGCTTTTGGCTACACCTTC
>TRBJ2-7|-|TRBV6-1|-
CASSLRGTEQYF
TGTGCCAGCAGCCTCCGCGGGACTGAGCAGTACTTC
>TRBJ2-1|TRBD2|TRBV27|-
CASGSSGGYSSSYNEQFF
TGTGCCAGCGGCTCTAGCGGGGGCTATTCGAGCTCCTACAATGAGCAGTTCTTC
>TRBJ1-2|-|TRBV28|few
CASSFQGSIYTF
TGTGCCAGCAGTTTCCAGGGGAGCATCTACACCTTC
>TRBJ2-2|-|TRBV9|-
CASSVFRGGELFF
TGTGCCAGCAGCGTCTTCAGGGGCGGGGAGCTGTTTTTT
>TRBJ2-7|TRBD2|TRBV7-8|-
CASSFVLSGRAEQYF
TGTGCCAGCAGCTTCGTTTTGAGCGGGAGGGCAGAGCAGTACTTC
>TRBJ2-7|TRBD2|TRBV4-3|-
CASSQEFPGTSDYEQYF
TGCGCCAGCAGCCAAGAGTTCCCCGGGACTAGCGACTACGAGCAGTACTTC
>TRBJ2-5|TRBD2|TRBV7-9|-
CASSFRLAGEETQYF
TGTGCCAGCAGCTTTAGACTAGCGGGAGAAGAGACCCAGTACTTC
>TRBJ2-1|TRBD2|TRBV5-1|once
CASSSRLAGELIYPEQFF
TGCGCCAGCAGCTCGAGACTAGCGGGGGAGCTGATCTACCCTGAGCAGTTCTTC
>TRBJ2-7|-|TRBV18|-
CASSPGPRARWVGF
TGTGCCAGCTCACCTGGCCCACGCGCGAGGTGGGTCGGCTTC
>TRBJ2-4|TRBD2|TRBV10-1|few
CASSSGTSGLAKNIQYF
TGCGCCAGCAGTTCCGGGACTAGCGGACTAGCCAAAAACATTCAGTACTTC
>TRBJ2-7|TRBD2|TRBV27|-
CASSLMLAGGTYEQYF
TGTGCCAGCAGTTTAATGCTAGCGGGAGGGACCTACGAGCAGTACTTC
>TRBJ2-4|-|TRBV28|few
CASNFNGGSKNIQYF
TGTGCCAGCAATTTCAATGGGGGCTCAAAAAACATTCAGTACTTC
>TRBJ2-7|-|TRBV19|once
CASSIDQEGTSEQYF
TGTGCCAGTAGTATAGATCAGGAGGGAACGAGTGAGCAGTACTTC
>TRBJ2-7|TRBD2|TRBV5-4|-
CASSRQLTSGGVYEQYF
TGTGCCAGCAGCCGCCAACTAACTAGCGGGGGGGTATACGAGCAGTACTTC
>TRBJ2-7|-|TRBV2|-
CVQGTAQNYEQYF
TGTGTCCAGGGCACGGCACAAAACTACGAGCAGTACTTC
>TRBJ1-1|-|TRBV27|-
CASGPAGEAFF
TGTGCCAGCGGGCCAGCCGGTGAAGCTTTCTTT
>TRBJ2-7|-|TRBV10-1|-
CASSRRLDSYEQYF
TGCGCCAGCAGTCGTAGACTGGACTCCTACGAGCAGTACTTC
>TRBJ2-1|-|TRBV7-8|-
CASRSGSFNEQFF
TGTGCCAGCAGATCGGGGTCTTTCAATGAGCAGTTCTTC
>TRBJ2-2|TRBD2|TRBV4-1|-
CASSQEGWGGTGELFF
TGCGCCAGCAGCCAAGAGGGCTGGGGGGGAACCGGGGAGCTGTTTTTT
>TRBJ1-1|-|TRBV28|-
CASSLRGGETEAFF
TGTGCCAGCAGTTTAAGGGGGGGAGAAACTGAAGCTTTCTTT
>TRBJ2-3|-|TRBV4-3|-
CASSQDIVTDTQYF
TGCGCCAGCAGCCAAGATATTGTGACAGATACGCAGTATTTT
>TRBJ2-7|-|TRBV13|-
CASSRVPGQGDRAGGRSYEQYF
TGTGCCAGCAGCAGAGTCCCGGGACAGGGGGACCGAGCGGGGGGGCGATCCTACGAGCAGTACTTC
>TRBJ1-4|TRBD1|TRBV6-6|once
CASSQEGAATNEKLFF
TGTGCCAGCAGCCAAGAGGGGGCAGCTACTAATGAAAAACTGTTTTTT
>TRBJ2-3|TRBD2|TRBV4-2|few
CASSQGGLDGGAPDTQYF
TGTGCCAGCAGCCAAGGGGGTTTAGACGGGGGGGCTCCAGATACGCAGTATTTT
>TRBJ2-1|-|TRBV5-6|few
CASSQTPPLLDNEQFF
TGTGCCAGCAGCCAAACTCCCCCCTTATTAGACAATGAGCAGTTCTTC
>TRBJ2-5|-|TRBV4-3|-
CASSQDAGLEGETQYF
TGCGCCAGCAGCCAAGATGCAGGTCTGGAGGGAGAGACCCAGTACTTC
>TRBJ2-3|TRBD2|TRBV6-1|-
CASSERRTSGRAAADTQYF
TGTGCCAGCAGTGAACGAAGGACTAGCGGGAGGGCTGCGGCAGATACGCAGTATTTT
>TRBJ2-7|-|TRBV2|-
CASSEAQVAWAHNHEQYF
TGTGCCAGCAGTGAAGCCCAGGTGGCCTGGGCCCACAACCACGAGCAGTACTTC
>TRBJ1-3|-|TRBV30|-
CAWRSLELDSGNTIYF
TGTGCCTGGAGGTCCTTAGAGCTAGACTCTGGAAACACCATATATTTT
>TRBJ1-2|-|TRBV27|-
CASSLSGAHYGYTF
TGTGCCAGCAGTTTATCTGGGGCCCACTATGGCTACACCTTC
>TRBJ1-2|-|TRBV28|-
CASSLGHSLYNYGYTF
TGTGCCAGCAGTTTGGGGCACAGTTTGTACAACTATGGCTACACCTTC
>TRBJ1-4|-|TRBV7-6|once
CASSLLLGSEKLFF
TGTGCCAGCAGCTTACTCCTGGGGAGTGAAAAACTGTTTTTT